The T cell receptor beta chain described here comes from a study of follicular helper T cells after annual influenza vaccination (dated by TCRdb to the late 2010s). Turning to the overall study: Blood was collected on days 0, 7 and 28 after each seasonal influenza vaccination. Multi-year samples were available for six subjects, with four spanning two vaccination seasons and two spanning three seasons. To study recall of cTfh clones, some subjects were followed through successive annual vaccinations in the 2013-2014, 2014-2015 and 2015-2016 seasons. The 2013-2014 samples were cryopreserved, while the 2015 samples were processed right after collection. One week after vaccination, a second recruited cohort of 11 to 12 subjects (Table S1) displayed a similar ICOS+CD38+ cTfh response.

The sample's time point label is to be understood as: 2015-2016 season, 7 days after influenza vaccination. TCRB sequencing was used to follow sorted CD4 subsets from the blood of adults before and after they were given the seasonal inactivated influenza vaccine (Fluvarix). To be eligible, subjects had to live in the community and must not have received influenza vaccine in the previous 6 months. Subjects were excluded for influenza vaccine contraindications, substance abuse, HIV/AIDS, active malignancy, immunomodulatory medication, or active illness such as respiratory infection. Between about 35 and 100 mL of blood was sampled per time point. PBMC were isolated using Ficoll-Paque PLUS or SepMate separation. As a non-Tfh comparison subset, CXCR5- memory CD4 T cells were sorted. Before DNA extraction, cell subsets were sorted from PBMC on a BD FACS Aria. Regarding this clone: Its antigen is not yet known. Base qualities were left out, and no much larger clone turns up one base away.

Results the study describes overall, beyond this receptor: Day 7 ICOS+CD38+ clones were most often found later in ICOS-CD38- cTfh, suggesting that subset may serve as a memory reservoir. In evaluating whether influenza clones were enriched, the possibility that the far larger non-cTfh compartments were undersampled could not be ruled out. Productive TCRB sequences were recovered from only roughly 8.5-23% of analyzed cells, so rare clonotypes could not be sampled. Successive annual vaccinations recalled a recurring oligoclonal ICOS+CD38+ cTfh response that included tetramer and AIM influenza-specific clonotypes. ICOS+CD38+ cTfh clonality correlated with the frequency of that population, and its change correlated with the change in circulating plasmablast frequency.

CDR1 and CDR2, looked up from the germline V gene, are SGHDT and YYEEEE. The V and J ends are trimmed by 4 bases and 5 bases, leaving 16 bases between them. Reading from cysteine to phenylalanine, the CDR3 counts 15 amino acids. Only the CDR3 part of the read is kept: 45 bases, read in frame from the first base. Library preparation employed the immunoSEQ multiplex PCR assay. Adaptive Biotechnologies handled the TCRB amplification, library preparation, sequencing and preliminary bioinformatics at Survey level resolution. The paper's data handling went like this. Clonality was calculated in R as 1 minus normalized Shannon entropy, and the Gini index was computed with the R package ineq. The overlap score was defined as the summed counts of shared sequences divided by the total counts of all sequences in both compared samples. Fisher's exact test, with an assumed theoretical repertoire of 10^7 TCRB sequences, was used to assess the significance of shared clonotypes. TCRdb took this table from immuneACCESS and kept in-frame rearrangements with V and J called. Such tables lack part of the clones; where checked against another copy, unresolved V genes explain under half of the gap, and the rest is unexplained. That table supplies the V and J calls and clone size; D and trimming were determined from the DNA. This sample has about 7,200 clones in its table, and over 80% of those were observed once. The top ten hold about 0.54% of the sample.

This TCR came from an adult who received the influenza vaccine. Here the chain combines TRBV5-6 and TRBJ1-5, with the identity of the D gene unclear. This material consisted of CXCR5- memory CD4+ T cells sorted from blood, taken 7 days after influenza vaccination. The sample's cell subset or site label is to be understood as: CXCR5- memory CD4 T cells. The CDR3 protein sequence reads: CASSPSGKGDQPQHF. The nucleotides read TGTGCCAGCAGCCCGTCCGGGAAAGGAGATCAGCCCCAGCATTTT.